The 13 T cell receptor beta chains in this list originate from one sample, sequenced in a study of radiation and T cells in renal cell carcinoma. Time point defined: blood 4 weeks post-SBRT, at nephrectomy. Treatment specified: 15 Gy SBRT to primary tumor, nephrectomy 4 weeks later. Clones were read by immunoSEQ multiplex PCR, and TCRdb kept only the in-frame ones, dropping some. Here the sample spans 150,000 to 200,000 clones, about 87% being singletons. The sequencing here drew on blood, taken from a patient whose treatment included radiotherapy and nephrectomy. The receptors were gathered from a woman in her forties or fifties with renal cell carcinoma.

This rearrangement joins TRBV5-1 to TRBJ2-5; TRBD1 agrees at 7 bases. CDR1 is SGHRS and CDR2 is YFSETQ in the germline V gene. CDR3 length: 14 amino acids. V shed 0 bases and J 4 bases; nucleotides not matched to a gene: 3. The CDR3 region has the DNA TGCGCCAGCAGCTTGGTCCAGGGGGTAGAGACCCAGTACTTC. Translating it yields CASSLVQGVETQYF.

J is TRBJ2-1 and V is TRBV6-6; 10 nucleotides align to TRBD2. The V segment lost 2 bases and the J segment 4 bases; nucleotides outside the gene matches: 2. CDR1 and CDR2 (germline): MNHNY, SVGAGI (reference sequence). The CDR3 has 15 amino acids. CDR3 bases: TGTGCCAGCAGTTACGTAGCGGGGGGATACAATGAGCAGTTCTTC. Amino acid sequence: CASSYVAGGYNEQFF.

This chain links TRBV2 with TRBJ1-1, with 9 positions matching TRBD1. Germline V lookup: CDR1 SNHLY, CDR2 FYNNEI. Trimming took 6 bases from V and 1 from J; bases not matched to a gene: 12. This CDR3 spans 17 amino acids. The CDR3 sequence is CASRDVPGQGPNTEAFF. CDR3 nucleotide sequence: TGTGCCAGCAGAGACGTCCCGGGACAGGGACCGAACACTGAAGCTTTCTTT. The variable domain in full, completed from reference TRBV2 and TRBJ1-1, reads EPEVTQTPSHQVTQMGQEVILRCVPISNHLYFYWYRQILGQKVEFLVSFYNNEISEKSEIFDDQFSVERPDGSNFTLKIRSTKLEDSAMYFCASRDVPGQGPNTEAFFGQGTRLTVV.

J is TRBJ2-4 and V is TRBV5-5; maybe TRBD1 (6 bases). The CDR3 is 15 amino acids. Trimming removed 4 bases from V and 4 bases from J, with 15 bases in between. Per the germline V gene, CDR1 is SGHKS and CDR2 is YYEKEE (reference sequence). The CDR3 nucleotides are TGTGCCAGCAGCCCTCACAGGACAGAGAAAAACATTCAGTACTTC. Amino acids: CASSPHRTEKNIQYF. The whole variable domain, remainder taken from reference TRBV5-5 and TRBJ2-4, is DAGVTQSPTHLIKTRGQQVTLRCSPISGHKSVSWYQQVLGQGPQFIFQYYEKEERGRGNFPDRFSARQFPNYSSELNVNALLLGDSALYLCASSPHRTEKNIQYFGAGTRLSVL.

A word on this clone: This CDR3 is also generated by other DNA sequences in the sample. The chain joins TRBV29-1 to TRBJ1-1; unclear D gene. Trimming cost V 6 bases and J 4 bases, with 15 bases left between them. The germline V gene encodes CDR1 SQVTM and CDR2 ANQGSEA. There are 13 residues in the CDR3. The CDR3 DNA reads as TGCAGCGTCTTCCGATCCTCCTCCACTGAAGCTTTCTTT. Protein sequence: CSVFRSSSTEAFF.

CDR3 protein: CASRTDTQYF. DNA of the CDR3: TGTGCCAGCAGAACCGATACGCAGTATTTT. This chain uses TRBV6-6 with TRBJ2-3; no definite D call. The CDR3 runs to 10 residues. Per the germline V gene, CDR1 is MNHNY and CDR2 is SVGAGI (reference sequence). V was clipped by 6 bases and J by 6 bases, with 4 bases between them.

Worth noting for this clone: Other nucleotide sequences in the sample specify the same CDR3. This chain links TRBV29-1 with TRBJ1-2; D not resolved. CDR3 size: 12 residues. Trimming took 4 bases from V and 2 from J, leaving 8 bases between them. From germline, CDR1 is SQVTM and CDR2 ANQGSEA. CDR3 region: CSVGTANYGYTF. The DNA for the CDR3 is TGCAGCGTTGGGACGGCCAACTATGGCTACACCTTC.

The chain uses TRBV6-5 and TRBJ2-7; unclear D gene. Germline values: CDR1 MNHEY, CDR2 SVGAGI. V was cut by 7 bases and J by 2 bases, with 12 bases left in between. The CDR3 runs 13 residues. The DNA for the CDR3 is TGTGCCAGCAATCAGGATCCCACCTACGAGCAGTACTTC. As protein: CASNQDPTYEQYF.

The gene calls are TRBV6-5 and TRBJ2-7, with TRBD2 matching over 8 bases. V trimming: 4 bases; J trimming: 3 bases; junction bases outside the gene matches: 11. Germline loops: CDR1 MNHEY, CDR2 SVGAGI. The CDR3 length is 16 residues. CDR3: CASSSGGQRGNYEQYF. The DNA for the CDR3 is TGTGCCAGCAGTTCCGGAGGTCAGCGGGGGAACTACGAGCAGTACTTC.

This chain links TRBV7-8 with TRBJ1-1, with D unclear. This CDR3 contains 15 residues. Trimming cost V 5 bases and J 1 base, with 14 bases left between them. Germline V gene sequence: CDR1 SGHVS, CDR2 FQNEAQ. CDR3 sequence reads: CASSRARTGNTEAFF. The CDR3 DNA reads TGTGCCAGCAGCCGCGCTAGGACCGGGAACACTGAAGCTTTCTTT. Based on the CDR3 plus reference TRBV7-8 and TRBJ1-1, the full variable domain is GAGVSQSPRYKVAKRGQDVALRCDPISGHVSLFWYQQALGQGPEFLTYFQNEAQLDKSGLPSDRFFAERPEGSVSTLKIQRTQQEDSAVYLCASSRARTGNTEAFFGQGTRLTVV.

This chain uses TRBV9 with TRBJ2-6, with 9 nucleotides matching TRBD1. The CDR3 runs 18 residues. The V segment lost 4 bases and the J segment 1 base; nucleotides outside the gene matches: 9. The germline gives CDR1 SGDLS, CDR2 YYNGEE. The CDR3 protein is CASSPRTGVVSGANVLTF. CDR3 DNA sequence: TGTGCCAGCAGCCCGCGGACAGGGGTGGTTTCTGGGGCCAACGTCCTGACTTTC.

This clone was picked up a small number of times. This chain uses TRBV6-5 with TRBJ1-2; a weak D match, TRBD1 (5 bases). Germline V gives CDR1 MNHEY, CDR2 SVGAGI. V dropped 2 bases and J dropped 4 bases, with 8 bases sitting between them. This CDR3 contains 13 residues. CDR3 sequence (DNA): TGTGCCAGCAGTTACGGGGCTACCTATGGCTACACCTTC. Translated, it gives CASSYGATYGYTF.

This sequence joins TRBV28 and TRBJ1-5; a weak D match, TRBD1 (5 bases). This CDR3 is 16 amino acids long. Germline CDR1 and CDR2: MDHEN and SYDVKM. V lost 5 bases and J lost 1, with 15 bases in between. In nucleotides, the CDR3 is TGTGCCAGCAGTGACACAGGATTCTGGAGCAATCAGCCCCAGCATTTT. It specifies CASSDTGFWSNQPQHF.